What follows are 28 T cell receptor beta chains derived from one specimen sequenced in a study of beta chain features in type 1 diabetes. The whole isolated RNA underwent reverse transcription, so sequencing captured expressed TCRB transcripts. Here immunoSEQ multiplex PCR was the method, and the copy in TCRdb shows in-frame clones only, minus some. The sample holds 150,000 or so clones; roughly 11% are singletons and the top ten take roughly 2%. Material for sequencing was central memory CD4+ T cells from blood. The receptors derive from a man between 18 and 35 years old in good health.

This clone was detected many times. This chain joins TRBV15 and TRBJ2-1; 9 nucleotides match TRBD2. The ends lost 7 bases at V and 7 bases at J; junction bases unmatched: 11. The CDR3 is 15 amino acids. Germline CDR1 and CDR2: LNHNV and YYDKDF (reference sequence). The CDR3 nucleotides read TGTGCCACCACACAGGCGGGACTAGCTCGGAATGAGCAGTTCTTC. Translated, it gives CATTQAGLARNEQFF.

Only a few counts were recorded for this clone. The gene calls are TRBV21-1 and TRBJ2-7; TRBD1, the D gene given by the table, was not confirmed from the DNA. TRBV21-1 is shown as a pseudogene. The length of the CDR3 is 17 residues. CDR3 bases: TGTGCCAGCAGTCGCTTTACTCCCAGGGTTTCTTCCTACGAGCAGTACTTC. Protein product: CASSRFTPRVSSYEQYF.

This clone appeared a few times. The chain uses TRBV7-3 and TRBJ2-1; no clear D. CDR3 size: 11 residues. V was shortened by 4 bases and J by 5 bases, with 3 bases between the two germline ends. Germline-derived CDR1 and CDR2 are SGHTA and FQGTGA. DNA of the CDR3: TGTGCCAGCAGCTCTCACAATGAGCAGTTCTTC. It encodes CASSSHNEQFF.

This clone has a handful of counts. The chain uses TRBV4-3 and TRBJ2-3; D gene unclear. The CDR3 length is 14 residues. With 4 bases removed from V and 4 bases from J, the gap between germline ends came to 12 bases. Germline values: CDR1 LGHNA, CDR2 YSLEER. CDR3 in DNA: TGCGCCAGCAGCCGCAGCGACGGCGCAGATACGCAGTATTTT. Its translation is CASSRSDGADTQYF.

V is TRBV5-1 and J is TRBJ2-1; D tentatively reads TRBD1 or TRBD2 (8 bases each). In germline, CDR1 is SGHRS, CDR2 YFSETQ. V gave up 1 base and J gave up 5 bases, with 13 bases separating them. The CDR3 extends over 15 amino acids. CDR3 sequence reads: CASSLIAGQDNEQFF. The CDR3 DNA is TGCGCCAGCAGCTTGATAGCGGGACAGGACAATGAGCAGTTCTTC.

In this sample, this clone turned up a few times. The V and J genes are TRBV5-1 and TRBJ2-5, with no clear D. Trimming removed 0 bases from V and 5 bases from J, with 20 bases in between. Germline CDR1 SGHRS, CDR2 YFSETQ. The CDR3 spans 17 residues. This CDR3 reads CASSLDIVNSLGETQYF. CDR3 coding DNA: TGCGCCAGCAGCTTGGATATCGTCAATTCGTTGGGGGAGACCCAGTACTTC. The whole variable domain, remainder taken from reference TRBV5-1 and TRBJ2-5, is KAGVTQTPRYLIKTRGQQVTLSCSPISGHRSVSWYQQTPGQGLQFLFEYFSETQRNKGNFPGRFSGRQFSNSRSEMNVSTLELGDSALYLCASSLDIVNSLGETQYFGPGTRLLVL.

There are a few counts of this clone. The chain carries TRBV2 and TRBJ1-2; D is perhaps TRBD1 (5 bases). The germline gives CDR1 SNHLY, CDR2 FYNNEI. The germline V and J ends were trimmed by 4 bases and 11 bases, with 17 bases remaining between them. CDR3 length: 13 amino acids. CDR3 region: CASSAEGRELYTF. CDR3 DNA: TGTGCCAGCAGTGCGGAGGGGCGCGAGTTGTACACCTTC. Together with reference TRBV2 and TRBJ1-2, the CDR3 gives the full variable domain: EPEVTQTPSHQVTQMGQEVILRCVPISNHLYFYWYRQILGQKVEFLVSFYNNEISEKSEIFDDQFSVERPDGSNFTLKIRSTKLEDSAMYFCASSAEGRELYTFGSGTRLTVV.

The rearrangement joins TRBV25-1 to TRBJ1-2, with no clear D. Germline V gene lookup returns CDR1 MGHDK and CDR2 SYGVNS. This CDR3 spans 13 amino acids. Trimming left V 6 bases short and J 8 bases short, with 16 bases between. The CDR3 loop reads CASRNPGSKGYTF. The CDR3 DNA sequence: TGTGCCAGCAGAAACCCCGGAAGTAAAGGCTACACCTTC.

This clone was observed a handful of times. The chain is built from TRBV29-1 and TRBJ2-7; perhaps TRBD1 as D (5 bases). Germline CDR1 reads SQVTM; CDR2 reads ANQGSEA. Trimming took off 2 bases at V and 0 bases at J, with 14 bases between the two ends. The CDR3 has 15 residues. CDR3 loop: CSVESVQANSYEQYF. In nucleotides, the CDR3 is TGCAGCGTTGAAAGTGTACAGGCCAACTCCTACGAGCAGTACTTC.

V and J are TRBV6-5 and TRBJ1-4; D not resolved. CDR3 length equals 14 residues. The V end was cut by 6 bases, the J end by 4 bases, with 12 bases between. Germline CDR1 and CDR2: MNHEY and SVGAGI. The CDR3: CASSAPGVNEKLFF. DNA of the CDR3: TGTGCCAGCAGCGCCCCCGGGGTTAATGAAAAACTGTTTTTT.

This clone came up a few times. The genes are TRBV19 and TRBJ2-3; tentative D call: TRBD2 (6 bases). CDR1 is LNHDA and CDR2 is SQIVND in the germline V gene (reference sequence). The CDR3 runs to 15 residues. V was shortened by 1 base and J by 0 bases, with 8 bases between the two germline ends. The chain's CDR3 is CASSIARGSTDTQYF. CDR3 DNA: TGTGCCAGTAGTATAGCTCGGGGGAGCACAGATACGCAGTATTTT.

The chain uses TRBV4-3 and TRBJ2-7, with D perhaps TRBD2 (7 bases). V gave up 1 base and J gave up 3 bases, with 13 bases separating them. CDR3 length: 15 amino acids. Germline values: CDR1 LGHNA, CDR2 YSLEER. The CDR3 loop is CASSQAGEGVYEQYF. The CDR3 bases are TGCGCCAGCAGCCAAGCAGGGGAGGGCGTCTACGAGCAGTACTTC.

This chain joins TRBV6-6 and TRBJ2-3, with D unresolved. This CDR3 contains 12 residues. V lost 6 bases and J lost 0, with 4 bases in between. From germline, CDR1 is MNHNY and CDR2 SVGAGI (reference sequence). The CDR3 loop is CASSPSTDTQYF. CDR3 nucleotides: TGTGCCAGCAGCCCTAGCACAGATACGCAGTATTTT.

The J gene is TRBJ1-2, the V gene TRBV29-1; D may be TRBD1 (6 bases). Germline V gene data show CDR1 as SQVTM and CDR2 as ANQGSEA. V was cut by 7 bases and J by 4 bases, with 25 bases left in between. This CDR3 comprises 16 residues. The CDR3 bases are TGCAGCGCCCCGGCTCGGCGGACAGTCCGATTCTATGGCTACACCTTC. The encoded protein is CSAPARRTVRFYGYTF.

This clone appeared a few times. V usage is TRBV4-2 and J usage is TRBJ2-5; D might be TRBD1 (5 bases). V was pared by 4 bases and J by 4 bases, with 16 bases between. This CDR3 has 15 amino acids. In germline, CDR1 is LGHNA, CDR2 YNFKEQ. The CDR3: CASSPRRESPETQYF. In DNA form, the CDR3 reads TGTGCCAGCAGCCCTCGCAGGGAATCTCCAGAGACCCAGTACTTC.

The chain employs TRBV2 and TRBJ1-6; TRBD1 aligns across 7 bases. CDR1 SNHLY and CDR2 FYNNEI come from the germline V gene. CDR3 length: 15 amino acids. J lost 5 bases, V lost 5 bases, and 6 bases had no gene match. In nucleotides, the CDR3 is TGTGCCAGCAGTTCCACCGGGACAGATAATTCACCCCTCCACTTT. Amino acid sequence: CASSSTGTDNSPLHF.

The sample holds many counts of this clone. The rearrangement uses TRBV5-1 and TRBJ2-1, with 8 bases lining up with TRBD1. V trimming: 7 bases; J trimming: 4 bases; junction bases outside the gene matches: 10. CDR1 is SGHRS and CDR2 is YFSETQ in the germline V gene. This CDR3 region has 15 residues. CDR3 coding DNA: TGCGCCAGCGCCCAGGGGGCCAATATTTACAATGAGCAGTTCTTC. Translation gives CASAQGANIYNEQFF.

V usage is TRBV25-1 and J usage is TRBJ2-2; 11 bases are a match to TRBD2. Per germline, CDR1 MGHDK and CDR2 SYGVNS. The V segment lost 7 bases and the J segment 8 bases; nucleotides outside the gene matches: 9. The CDR3 contains 15 residues. CDR3 sequence: CASTPGLAESGELFF. The CDR3 DNA reads TGTGCCAGCACACCGGGACTAGCGGAATCTGGGGAGCTGTTTTTT.

In its sample, this clone was seen a few times. The gene calls are TRBV7-2 and TRBJ2-4; no clear D. Trimming removed 1 base at V and 0 bases at J, with 13 bases between. Germline V CDR1 and CDR2: SGHTA, FQGNSA. The length of the CDR3 is 17 residues. The CDR3 region has the DNA TGTGCCAGCAGCTTAGTTTTGGCGCCCCTAGCCAAAAACATTCAGTACTTC. As protein: CASSLVLAPLAKNIQYF.

The chain joins TRBV7-9 to TRBJ2-1, with 7 nucleotides matching TRBD1. This CDR3 has 15 amino acids. Germline V CDR1 and CDR2: SEHNR, FQNEAQ (reference sequence). V lost 4 bases, J lost 7 bases, and 10 bases stayed unmatched. The CDR3 DNA sequence: TGTGCCAGCAGCTCTAACAGGGGCGGAAGGAATGAGCAGTTCTTC. Amino acid sequence: CASSSNRGGRNEQFF.

Note on this clone: Other nucleotide sequences from this sample produce the same CDR3. The rearrangement links TRBV15 to TRBJ2-3; unclear D gene. CDR1 is LNHNV and CDR2 is YYDKDF in the germline V gene (reference sequence). CDR3 length equals 15 residues. The ends were cut back, 0 bases at V and 0 bases at J, with 7 bases in the middle. CDR3 protein: CATSRDPTSTDTQYF. DNA of the CDR3: TGTGCCACCAGCAGAGACCCGACTAGCACAGATACGCAGTATTTT.

This clone has only a few counts. The rearrangement joins TRBV28 to TRBJ2-6; 10 nucleotides line up with TRBD1. This CDR3 comprises 18 residues. Germline-derived CDR1 and CDR2 are MDHEN and SYDVKM. The trim removed 5 bases at V and 1 base at J, leaving 8 bases unmatched. The CDR3 region is CASSQLGQGLSGANVLTF. CDR3 nucleotides: TGTGCCAGCAGTCAATTGGGACAGGGGTTGTCTGGGGCCAACGTCCTGACTTTC.

The V gene is TRBV7-2, the J gene TRBJ1-5; the D gene is possibly TRBD1 (6 bases). V was clipped by 4 bases and J by 4 bases, with 14 bases between them. CDR3 length equals 15 residues. CDR1 SGHTA and CDR2 FQGNSA come from the germline V gene. In DNA form, the CDR3 reads TGTGCCAGCAGCTCGCCCGACACAGGGAATCAGCCCCAGCATTTT. Encoded protein: CASSSPDTGNQPQHF.

In its sample, this clone was seen many times. The chain uses TRBV29-1 and TRBJ2-6; D possibly corresponds to TRBD2 (6 bases). This CDR3 is built from 14 residues. Germline CDR1 and CDR2: SQVTM and ANQGSEA. V gave up 7 bases and J gave up 2 bases, with 12 bases separating them. CDR3 amino acids: CSAQEGTGANVLTF. For the CDR3, the DNA is TGCAGCGCTCAGGAGGGGACTGGGGCCAACGTCCTGACTTTC.

In its sample, this clone was seen a few times. The chain couples TRBV29-1 to TRBJ1-1; D is perhaps TRBD1 (5 bases). Trimming pared 4 bases from V and 7 bases from J, leaving 16 bases between. Germline V lookup: CDR1 SQVTM, CDR2 ANQGSEA. The length of the CDR3 is 13 residues. The CDR3: CSVVGDRRGEAFF. The CDR3 DNA is TGCAGCGTTGTTGGGGATCGAAGGGGTGAAGCTTTCTTT.

The V and J genes are TRBV5-4 and TRBJ2-1; 12 positions agree with TRBD2. The CDR3 has 16 residues. Unmatched junction bases numbered 8, after V lost 3 bases and J lost 7 bases. From germline, CDR1 is SGHNT and CDR2 YYREEE (reference sequence). CDR3 DNA: TGTGCCAGCAGCTCAGTGACTAGCGGGAGAGGTAATGAGCAGTTCTTC. It codes for CASSSVTSGRGNEQFF. The complete variable domain, with remaining parts taken from reference TRBV5-4 and TRBJ2-1, reads ETGVTQSPTHLIKTRGQQVTLRCSSQSGHNTVSWYQQALGQGPQFIFQYYREEENGRGNFPPRFSGLQFPNYSSELNVNALELDDSALYLCASSSVTSGRGNEQFFGPGTRLTVL.

This chain uses TRBV29-1 with TRBJ2-3; D is uncertain. V was pared by 3 bases and J by 0 bases, with 10 bases between. Germline V gene lookup returns CDR1 SQVTM and CDR2 ANQGSEA. The CDR3 is 14 amino acids. The CDR3 bases are TGCAGCGTTGATTGGATCACTAGCACAGATACGCAGTATTTT. Amino acids: CSVDWITSTDTQYF.

This clone appeared many times. CDR3 sequence (DNA): TGTGCCAGCACCCAACTGGCGGATCCGGAGACCCAGTACTTC. It codes for CASTQLADPETQYF. V gene TRBV7-2 combines with J gene TRBJ2-5; D call uncertain. In germline, CDR1 is SGHTA, CDR2 FQGNSA. This CDR3 spans 14 amino acids. Trimming pared 7 bases from V and 5 bases from J, leaving 17 bases between.